The 27 T cell receptor beta chains in this list originate from one sample, sequenced in a study of multiple sclerosis patients with progressive multifocal leukoencephalopathy. The protocol was immunoSEQ multiplex PCR, while the TCRdb copy is restricted to in-frame clones and leaves out a portion. The sample consists of under 30,000 clones, approximately 90% of them appearing once. The time point: around 12 months of natalizumab therapy. The sequencing here drew on PBMCs, taken from a patient treated with natalizumab. All receptors come from a young man with multiple sclerosis.

The chain uses TRBV18 and TRBJ2-2; 9 nucleotides line up with TRBD1. The germline V gene has CDR1 KGHSH and CDR2 LQKENI. The CDR3 extends over 19 amino acids. V lost 2 bases and J lost 5; bases outside the gene matches: 15. CDR3 sequence reads: CASSPGVSAGTGWTGELFF. In nucleotides, the CDR3 is TGTGCCAGCTCACCAGGTGTGTCGGCGGGGACAGGGTGGACCGGGGAGCTGTTTTTT. Full variable domain (remainder filled in from reference TRBV18 and TRBJ2-2): NAGVMQNPRHLVRRRGQEARLRCSPMKGHSHVYWYRQLPEEGLKFMVYLQKENIIDESGMPKERFSAEFPKEGPSILRIQQVVRGDSAAYFCASSPGVSAGTGWTGELFFGEGSRLTVL.

The gene calls are TRBV2 and TRBJ2-5; D unclear. The CDR3 covers 12 residues. V was clipped by 2 bases and J by 4 bases, with 5 bases between them. Per germline, CDR1 SNHLY and CDR2 FYNNEI. CDR3 in amino acids: CASSEMGETQYF. CDR3 DNA sequence: TGTGCCAGCAGTGAAATGGGAGAGACCCAGTACTTC.

V usage is TRBV4-3 and J usage is TRBJ2-3; D might be TRBD2 (6 bases). Trimming left V 0 bases short and J 5 bases short, with 15 bases between. Germline CDR1 is LGHNA and CDR2 is YSLEER. The CDR3 is 16 amino acids. The CDR3 DNA sequence: TGCGCCAGCAGCCAAGATCTAGGCGGGGAGAAAGATACGCAGTATTTT. Translation: CASSQDLGGEKDTQYF.

The V and J genes are TRBV10-2 and TRBJ2-2, with 8 bases that match TRBD1. Unmatched junction bases numbered 14, after V lost 7 bases and J lost 7 bases. Germline assignment: CDR1 WSHSY and CDR2 SAAADI. The length of the CDR3 is 16 residues. This chain's CDR3 is CASIPVDRAFSGELFF. CDR3 coding DNA: TGCGCCAGCATTCCCGTGGACAGGGCATTTAGCGGGGAGCTGTTTTTT.

This sequence joins TRBV4-3 and TRBJ2-3; D is tentatively TRBD1 or TRBD2 (5 bases each). Trimming left V 0 bases short and J 5 bases short, with 15 bases between. CDR1 is LGHNA and CDR2 is YSLEER in the germline V gene. The CDR3 runs 16 residues. The CDR3 bases are TGCGCCAGCAGCCAAGAGCCGGGGCCCAGGGAAGATACGCAGTATTTT. This codes for CASSQEPGPREDTQYF.

The chain uses TRBV4-1 and TRBJ1-2, with TRBD1 matching over 7 bases. J gave up 4 bases and V 1 base, and 3 bases lay outside the gene matches. The length of the CDR3 is 14 residues. Germline V lookup: CDR1 MGHRA, CDR2 YSYEKL. CDR3 sequence: CASSQAGQSYGYTF. The CDR3 nucleotides are TGCGCCAGCAGCCAAGCGGGACAGAGCTATGGCTACACCTTC.

CDR3 protein: CASSVEGGTLHEQYF. The CDR3, as DNA: TGTGCCAGCAGCGTAGAGGGCGGAACCCTCCACGAGCAGTACTTC. The chain recombines TRBV9 with TRBJ2-7; no reliable D call. This CDR3 is built from 15 residues. Looked up from germline, CDR1 is SGDLS and CDR2 is YYNGEE. Trimming removed 0 bases from V and 5 bases from J, with 15 bases in between.

The chain uses TRBV5-6 and TRBJ2-7, with TRBD2 as a possible D gene (6 bases). V gave up 2 bases and J gave up 0 bases, with 15 bases separating them. CDR3 length: 16 residues. Germline CDR1 and CDR2: SGHDT and YYEEEE. CDR3 coding DNA: TGTGCCAGCAGCTTCTCTGGACTACTCAGCTCCTACGAGCAGTACGTC. This encodes CASSFSGLLSSYEQYV.

The sample holds a few counts of this clone. The chain uses TRBV6-1 and TRBJ1-5; a weak D match, TRBD1 (6 bases). CDR1 is MNHNS and CDR2 is SASEGT in the germline V gene. This CDR3 has 14 residues. The V gene lost 6 bases and the J gene lost 5 bases, with 14 bases spanning the gap. The CDR3 DNA is TGTGCCAGCAGGACGACAGGTGCGGATCAGCCCCAGCATTTT. Protein sequence: CASRTTGADQPQHF.

The rearrangement uses TRBV30 and TRBJ2-5; 7 bases are shared with TRBD2. The J call could be wrong; TRBJ2-7 is a better fit for the DNA end. Germline V CDR1 and CDR2: GTSNPN, SVGIG (reference sequence). The CDR3 totals 13 residues. CDR3 nucleotide sequence: TGTGCCTGGTCCGGATCTAGCGGCTACGAGCAGTACTTC. Amino acid sequence: CAWSGSSGYEQYF.

This clone has just a few counts. The V and J genes are TRBV9 and TRBJ2-1, with D perhaps given as TRBD1 or TRBD2 (6 bases each). This CDR3 has 13 amino acids. The germline gives CDR1 SGDLS, CDR2 YYNGEE. Trimming removed 8 bases at V and 9 bases at J, with 18 bases between. The CDR3 sequence is CARRRGETSEQFF. DNA for the CDR3: TGTGCCAGGAGGAGGGGGGAAACGAGTGAGCAGTTCTTC.

The V call is TRBV7-2, the J call TRBJ1-5; D not resolved. Trimming shortened V by 5 bases and J by 0 bases, and 8 bases separated the two germline ends. Germline lookup yields CDR1 SGHTA and CDR2 FQGNSA. This CDR3 has 14 amino acids. The CDR3 region is CASSHSISNQPQHF. The CDR3 DNA is TGTGCCAGCAGCCACTCCATTAGCAATCAGCCCCAGCATTTT.

The chain combines TRBV7-6 with TRBJ2-7; 8 bases are a match to TRBD2. V was clipped by 0 bases and J by 7 bases; unmatched bases: 11. Germline loops: CDR1 SGHVS, CDR2 FNYEAQ. The length of the CDR3 is 16 residues. CDR3 bases: TGTGCCAGCAGCTTAGCATCAGCGGGAGATGGCTGGGAGCAGTACGTC. Protein product: CASSLASAGDGWEQYV.

The chain couples TRBV11-3 to TRBJ2-2; 7 nucleotides align to TRBD2. J lost 8 bases, V lost 3 bases, and 6 bases had no gene match. This CDR3 region has 14 residues. In germline, CDR1 is SGHNT, CDR2 YENEEA. CDR3 coding DNA: TGTGCCAGCAGCTTGACGGGAGGATCGGGGGAGCTGTTTTTT. Translating gives CASSLTGGSGELFF.

This clone came up once. This CDR3 is also generated by other DNA sequences in the sample. The chain recombines TRBV6-1 with TRBJ2-1; weak D call: TRBD2 (5 bases). This CDR3 is built from 14 residues. The V end lost 7 bases, the J end lost 7 bases, and 17 bases lay between the germline ends. CDR1 and CDR2 from the germline V gene are MNHNS and SASEGT. CDR3 region: CASIRRVERNEQFF. The CDR3 DNA reads as TGTGCCAGCATTAGAAGGGTGGAGCGGAATGAGCAGTTCTTC.

The chain couples TRBV4-1 to TRBJ2-3; D ambiguous. Trimming took off 0 bases at V and 2 bases at J, with 6 bases between the two ends. Looked up from germline, CDR1 is MGHRA and CDR2 is YSYEKL. This CDR3 is built from 14 residues. CDR3 in DNA: TGCGCCAGCAGCCAAGATGCGTTCACAGATACGCAGTATTTT. Amino acids: CASSQDAFTDTQYF.

This sequence joins TRBV19 and TRBJ2-1; D is unclear. The germline gives CDR1 LNHDA, CDR2 SQIVND (reference sequence). Trimming removed 6 bases at V and 12 bases at J, with 12 bases between. The CDR3 extends over 11 amino acids. The CDR3 DNA is TGTGCCAGTAGAACTGGATTATGGCAGTTCTTC. The encoded protein is CASRTGLWQFF.

The chain links TRBV2 to TRBJ1-3, with D maybe TRBD1 (6 bases). The CDR3 covers 14 residues. Trimming shortened V by 9 bases and J by 0 bases, and 12 bases separated the two germline ends. CDR1 and CDR2 (germline): SNHLY, FYNNEI. The DNA for the CDR3 is TGTGCCAGTTCCGGGACACTCTCTGGAAACACCATATATTTT. Translating it yields CASSGTLSGNTIYF.

V is TRBV4-1 and J is TRBJ2-5; no clear D gene. V was pared by 0 bases and J by 5 bases, with 10 bases between. Germline V lookup: CDR1 MGHRA, CDR2 YSYEKL. The CDR3 sequence is 14 residues long. DNA of the CDR3: TGCGCCAGCAGCCAAGAACTTCTGCGGGAGACCCAGTACTTC. This translates into CASSQELLRETQYF.

This sequence joins TRBV6-1 and TRBJ2-7, with 8 bases aligning to TRBD1. The CDR3 consists of 14 residues. V lost 5 bases and J lost 1; bases outside the gene matches: 4. Germline loops: CDR1 MNHNS, CDR2 SASEGT. CDR3 DNA sequence: TGTGCCAGCAGTTCCAGACAGGGGTCCTACGAGCAGTACTTC. Its translation: CASSSRQGSYEQYF.

This sequence joins TRBV7-8 and TRBJ1-1, with no clear D. Germline values: CDR1 SGHVS, CDR2 FQNEAQ. This CDR3 has 17 residues. The V end lost 8 bases, the J end lost 0 bases, and 22 bases lay between the germline ends. The CDR3 spells CASWNGGRLIMNTEAFF. Here the CDR3 DNA reads TGTGCCAGCTGGAATGGTGGCAGGCTCATAATGAACACTGAAGCTTTCTTT.

The chain couples TRBV2 to TRBJ2-1; the D gene is possibly TRBD2 (7 bases). Germline V lookup: CDR1 SNHLY, CDR2 FYNNEI. The V end lost 1 base, the J end lost 2 bases, and 21 bases lay between the germline ends. This CDR3 region has 19 residues. The DNA of the CDR3 is TGTGCCAGCAGTGAAGGCCCTAGCGGTTCAAAGGGGGCCTACAATGAGCAGTTCTTC. This codes for CASSEGPSGSKGAYNEQFF.

The CDR3 loop reads CASSLVTRLATDTQYF. Written as DNA, the CDR3 is TGTGCCAGCAGCTTAGTCACTAGATTGGCGACAGATACGCAGTATTTT. V and J are TRBV7-9 and TRBJ2-3, with D tentatively TRBD2 (5 bases). CDR1 and CDR2 (germline): SEHNR, FQNEAQ (reference sequence). The CDR3 loop spans 16 amino acids. The ends were cut back, 1 base at V and 3 bases at J, with 14 bases in the middle.

This clone appeared once. The gene calls are TRBV9 and TRBJ2-5, with D maybe TRBD2 (6 bases). From germline, CDR1 is SGDLS and CDR2 YYNGEE. V lost 0 bases and J lost 4, with 7 bases in between. The CDR3 is 13 amino acids. Written as DNA, the CDR3 is TGTGCCAGCAGCGTAGGGAGGGGAGAGACCCAGTACTTC. Encoded protein: CASSVGRGETQYF.

The rearrangement joins TRBV21-1 to TRBJ2-7; the D call TRBD2 from the table was never checked on the DNA. TRBV21-1 is labeled a pseudogene. The CDR3 has 19 residues. The CDR3 sequence is CASSKARGTSGDLTWKQYV. CDR3 coding DNA: TGTGCCAGCAGCAAAGCGAGGGGGACTAGCGGAGATCTTACTTGGAAGCAGTACGTC.

The chain carries TRBV5-6 and TRBJ2-3; maybe TRBD1 (5 bases). This CDR3 comprises 16 residues. V lost 4 bases, J lost 4 bases, and 19 bases lay in between. CDR1 and CDR2 (germline): SGHDT, YYEEEE. CDR3 sequence (DNA): TGTGCCAGCAGCCCATGGGGCAGGGAATTGTCAGATACGCAGTATTTT. Its translation is CASSPWGRELSDTQYF.

The CDR3 loop reads CASSSQQGNYGYTF. CDR3 DNA: TGTGCCAGCAGCTCCCAACAGGGAAACTATGGCTACACCTTC. J is TRBJ1-2 and V is TRBV7-8; D is possibly TRBD1 (6 bases). Germline CDR1 reads SGHVS; CDR2 reads FQNEAQ. Deletions cut 4 bases from V and 2 bases from J, with 11 bases between. The CDR3 is made up of 14 amino acids.